Presented here are 32 T cell receptor beta chains from one specimen sequenced in a study of T cells after yellow fever vaccination. TCRdb redid the calling of the 5' RACE reads with MiXCR, one entry per CDR3 protein. The data show 150,000 to 200,000 distinct CDR3 sequences, about 10% seen once. The material sequenced was CD8+ T cells sorted from PBMCs, taken 15 days after the yellow fever booster vaccination. Every receptor here comes from a man aged 18 to 30 who received the YFV17D yellow fever vaccine.

This clonotype was counted at least ten times. V gene TRBV29-1 combines with J gene TRBJ2-1, with D maybe TRBD1 (5 bases). In germline, CDR1 is SQVTM, CDR2 ANQGSEA. Trimming stripped 3 bases from V and 7 bases from J, with 10 bases between. This CDR3 has 12 residues. CDR3 bases: TGCAGCGTTGAGCAGGGTAGGAATGAGCAGTTCTTC. It encodes CSVEQGRNEQFF.

The chain joins TRBV6-5 to TRBJ1-6; D call uncertain. The CDR3 is 15 residues long. The germline V gene has CDR1 MNHEY and CDR2 SVGAGI. Between the trimmed V and J ends, which lost 4 bases and 3 bases, there was a span of 10 bases. Written as DNA, the CDR3 is TGTGCCAGCAGTTCTTTTGACCTCTATAATTCACCCCTCCACTTT. Translation: CASSSFDLYNSPLHF.

This sequence joins TRBV7-9 and TRBJ2-7; 8 nucleotides match TRBD1. J was trimmed by 2 bases and V by 1 base; bases with no gene match: 4. CDR3 length: 15 amino acids. Germline assignment: CDR1 SEHNR and CDR2 FQNEAQ (reference sequence). The CDR3 loop is CASSLVGTGAYEQYF. The CDR3, as DNA: TGTGCCAGCAGCTTAGTCGGGACAGGAGCCTACGAGCAGTACTTC. Based on the CDR3 plus reference TRBV7-9 and TRBJ2-7, the full variable domain is DTGVSQNPRHKITKRGQNVTFRCDPISEHNRLYWYRQTLGQGPEFLTYFQNEAQLEKSRLLSDRFSAERPKGSFSTLEIQRTEQGDSAMYLCASSLVGTGAYEQYFGPGTRLTVT.

The chain links TRBV5-1 to TRBJ2-3; D is ambiguous. CDR1 is SGHRS, CDR2 YFSETQ, per germline. This CDR3 is built from 14 residues. With 1 base removed from V and 2 bases from J, the gap between germline ends came to 8 bases. The CDR3 DNA sequence: TGCGCCAGCAGCTTGAGGCGAGACACAGATACGCAGTATTTT. Protein product: CASSLRRDTDTQYF.

V is TRBV5-1 and J is TRBJ1-1, with 10 bases aligning to TRBD1. The junction had 2 bases not matched to a gene; V was cut back by 3 bases and J by 3 bases. The CDR3 is 14 residues long. Per germline, CDR1 SGHRS and CDR2 YFSETQ. The CDR3 loop is CASSYGTGDTEAFF. The CDR3 nucleotides are TGCGCCAGCAGCTACGGGACAGGGGACACTGAAGCTTTCTTT.

This clonotype was detected only a few times. The chain has TRBV9 and TRBJ2-2; D unclear. With 0 bases removed from V and 1 base from J, the gap between germline ends came to 7 bases. The CDR3 sequence is 15 residues long. CDR1 and CDR2 from the germline V gene are SGDLS and YYNGEE. The CDR3 reads CASSVGSQNTGELFF. The CDR3, as DNA: TGTGCCAGCAGCGTAGGCAGTCAGAACACCGGGGAGCTGTTTTTT.

V is TRBV4-1 and J is TRBJ2-5; TRBD2 matches at 10 bases. CDR1 is MGHRA, CDR2 YSYEKL, per germline. After removal of 1 base from V and 4 bases from J, the junction contained 12 bases not matched to a gene. The CDR3 contains 18 residues. For the CDR3, the DNA is TGCGCCAGCAGCCAAGCCCCCTTAGCGGGGGGCCAGAGAGAGACCCAGTACTTC. It codes for CASSQAPLAGGQRETQYF.

This clonotype has more than one count but fewer than ten. V usage is TRBV6-2 or TRBV6-3 and J usage is TRBJ1-5; TRBD1 is a possible D gene (5 bases). Trimming removed 4 bases at V and 4 bases at J, with 11 bases between. CDR3 length: 14 amino acids. Germline CDR1 and CDR2: MNHEY and SVGEGT. The CDR3 nucleotides are TGTGCCAGCAGTTCCCCGGGGACTAATCAGCCCCAGCATTTT. Its protein is CASSSPGTNQPQHF.

This clonotype was seen many times. The V and J genes are TRBV12-3 or TRBV12-4 and TRBJ2-2; tentatively, D is TRBD1 (5 bases). The CDR3 has 13 residues. V was shortened by 4 bases and J by 5 bases, with 8 bases between the two germline ends. In DNA, the CDR3 is TGTGCCAGCAGTTGGGCAGGGACCGGGGAGCTGTTTTTT. Protein product: CASSWAGTGELFF.

The chain combines TRBV11-2 with TRBJ2-7; 9 bases line up with TRBD1. The V and J ends lost 9 bases and 4 bases, in that order; junction bases with no gene match: 10. Germline V gene lookup returns CDR1 SGHAT and CDR2 FQNNGV. The CDR3 covers 14 residues. CDR3 bases: TGTGCCAGTTCTCCGGGACAGGGATTATACGAGCAGTACTTC. It is translated as CASSPGQGLYEQYF.

The V gene is TRBV4-3, the J gene TRBJ2-2; 9 bases are a match to TRBD2. Germline V CDR1 and CDR2: LGHNA, YSLEER. V was clipped by 4 bases and J by 3 bases; unmatched bases: 6. The CDR3 is 16 residues long. Here the CDR3 reads CASSPGTSYDTGELFF. The CDR3 DNA follows: TGCGCCAGCAGCCCTGGGACTAGCTACGACACCGGGGAGCTGTTTTTT.

This sequence joins TRBV4-1 and TRBJ2-3, with 10 nucleotides matching TRBD2. The CDR3 is 16 residues long. The J segment lost 4 bases and the V segment lost 1 base, leaving 5 bases of the junction unmatched. In germline, CDR1 is MGHRA, CDR2 YSYEKL. In DNA form, the CDR3 reads TGCGCCAGCAGCCAAGTAGAGCGGGGGGGCGCAGATACGCAGTATTTT. It is translated as CASSQVERGGADTQYF.

This chain uses TRBV20-1 with TRBJ1-6; 9 nucleotides agree with TRBD1. V lost 6 bases to trimming and J lost 9 bases; unmatched junction nucleotides: 9. This CDR3 contains 14 residues. Germline V gene sequence: CDR1 DFQATT, CDR2 SNEGSKA (reference sequence). CDR3 coding DNA: TGCAGTGCACCGGGACAGGGAGAAAGTTCACCCCTCCACTTT. Amino acid sequence: CSAPGQGESSPLHF.

V usage is TRBV25-1 and J usage is TRBJ2-7; no firm D call. Germline values: CDR1 MGHDK, CDR2 SYGVNS. V lost 8 bases to trimming and J lost 0 bases, with 5 bases between them. The CDR3 extends over 11 amino acids. The CDR3 loop is CASGISYEQYF. The CDR3 DNA is TGTGCCAGCGGGATCTCCTACGAGCAGTACTTC.

The V and J genes are TRBV20-1 and TRBJ1-6; the D gene is possibly TRBD1 (6 bases). The CDR3 has 16 residues. Trimming took 0 bases from V and 10 from J, leaving 19 bases between them. Germline V lookup: CDR1 DFQATT, CDR2 SNEGSKA (reference sequence). The CDR3 here is CSARETNRAFGSPLHF. The CDR3 region has the DNA TGCAGTGCTAGAGAAACAAACAGGGCCTTCGGATCACCCCTCCACTTT.

V and J are TRBV7-9 and TRBJ2-1; 7 bases fit TRBD1. The CDR3 loop spans 17 amino acids. Trimming took 4 bases from V and 8 from J; bases not matched to a gene: 17. Germline V gives CDR1 SEHNR, CDR2 FQNEAQ (reference sequence). The CDR3 DNA is TGTGCCAGCAGCTCCGCCCCAGGGGGTGGGTCCTGGGATGAGCAGTTCTTC. It specifies CASSSAPGGGSWDEQFF.

V is TRBV6-1 and J is TRBJ2-7; 7 nucleotides agree with TRBD1. V gave up 8 bases and J gave up 1 base; unmatched junction bases: 5. CDR3 length: 13 amino acids. Germline CDR1 MNHNS, CDR2 SASEGT. CDR3 sequence: CASGAGGSYEQYV. In nucleotides, the CDR3 is TGTGCCAGCGGGGCAGGGGGATCCTACGAGCAGTACGTC.

The chain uses TRBV7-9 and TRBJ2-1; tentative D call: TRBD1 (5 bases). Trimming pared 5 bases from V and 1 base from J, leaving 15 bases between. Germline loops: CDR1 SEHNR, CDR2 FQNEAQ (reference sequence). CDR3 length equals 16 residues. The CDR3 region is CASSHVRDRSYNEQFF. CDR3 sequence (DNA): TGTGCCAGCAGCCATGTCAGGGATCGGTCCTACAATGAGCAGTTCTTC.

The V and J genes are TRBV7-2 and TRBJ1-1; D is unclear. Per the germline V gene, CDR1 is SGHTA and CDR2 is FQGNSA. The CDR3 has 14 residues. V was cut by 1 base and J by 0 bases, with 6 bases left in between. The CDR3 coding sequence is TGTGCCAGCAGCTTAGTTCCCATGAACACTGAAGCTTTCTTT. Amino acids: CASSLVPMNTEAFF.

This clonotype was picked up a small number of times. The CDR3 bases are TGTGCCAGCAGCGTAGAGGCGGGAAGGGTCTCTGAAGCTTTCTTT. Translating gives CASSVEAGRVSEAFF. The genes are TRBV9 and TRBJ1-1; the D is unclear. The CDR3 length is 15 residues. Germline lookup yields CDR1 SGDLS and CDR2 YYNGEE. V shed 0 bases and J shed 6 bases, with 15 bases lying between them. The variable domain in full, with the rest retrieved from reference TRBV9 and TRBJ1-1, is DSGVTQTPKHLITATGQRVTLRCSPRSGDLSVYWYQQSLDQGLQFLIQYYNGEERAKGNILERFSAQQFPDLHSELNLSSLELGDSALYFCASSVEAGRVSEAFFGQGTRLTVV.

V usage is TRBV15 and J usage is TRBJ2-3, with D perhaps matching TRBD2 (5 bases). V was trimmed by 0 bases and J by 1 base, leaving 14 bases between them. CDR3 length: 17 residues. Per the germline V gene, CDR1 is LNHNV and CDR2 is YYDKDF (reference sequence). CDR3 DNA sequence: TGTGCCACCAGCAGAGATAGGCGGGCAGCCGGCACAGATACGCAGTATTTT. Its translation: CATSRDRRAAGTDTQYF.

This clonotype was counted ten times or more. The chain has TRBV7-9 and TRBJ2-3; D not certain. The CDR3 is made up of 14 amino acids. Germline V gives CDR1 SEHNR, CDR2 FQNEAQ (reference sequence). Trimming took 2 bases from V and 3 from J, leaving 9 bases between them. CDR3 bases: TGTGCCAGCAGCTTAAACCAGGTGACAGATACGCAGTATTTT. This gives the protein CASSLNQVTDTQYF.

The chain carries TRBV6-4 and TRBJ2-3; 9 bases align to TRBD2. Per the germline V gene, CDR1 is MRHNA and CDR2 is SNTAGT. CDR3 length: 14 residues. Unmatched junction bases numbered 3, after V lost 6 bases and J lost 2 bases. CDR3 residues: CASREGLATDTQYF. Here the CDR3 DNA reads TGTGCCAGCAGAGAGGGACTAGCCACAGATACGCAGTATTTT.

This clonotype was detected a few times. The chain combines TRBV24-1 with TRBJ2-2; tentative D call: TRBD1 (5 bases). The CDR3 consists of 16 residues. Deletions cut 5 bases from V and 2 bases from J, with 14 bases between. In germline, CDR1 is KGHDR, CDR2 SFDVKD. Here the CDR3 reads CATSVPSGSNTGELFF. CDR3 DNA: TGTGCCACCAGTGTCCCCTCAGGGTCAAACACCGGGGAGCTGTTTTTT.

The J gene is TRBJ2-2, the V gene TRBV15; D is perhaps TRBD2 (6 bases). Trimming cost V 1 base and J 6 bases, with 9 bases left between them. Germline CDR1 and CDR2: LNHNV and YYDKDF (reference sequence). This CDR3 is built from 14 residues. The DNA for the CDR3 is TGTGCCACCAGCAGAGTGAGGGAGGCCGGGGAGCTGTTTTTT. This codes for CATSRVREAGELFF.

This CDR3 reads CASRGGNGEQYV. In DNA, the CDR3 is TGTGCCAGCCGGGGGGGCAACGGCGAGCAGTACGTC. The chain is built from TRBV13 and TRBJ2-7; 8 bases fit TRBD2. CDR3 size: 12 residues. Germline CDR1 reads PRHDT; CDR2 reads FYEKMQ (reference sequence). Trimming at V came to 8 bases and at J to 6 bases, leaving 6 bases not matched to a gene.

The sample holds many counts of this clonotype. The chain links TRBV10-3 to TRBJ2-1; D is undetermined. The germline V gene has CDR1 ENHRY and CDR2 SYGVKD. This CDR3 is built from 15 residues. Trimming removed 4 bases at V and 7 bases at J, with 17 bases between. CDR3 DNA: TGTGCCATCAGTGTCGGCAGGACGACTTCTAATGAGCAGTTCTTC. This encodes CAISVGRTTSNEQFF.

This clonotype was recorded many times. This chain joins TRBV3-1 and TRBJ2-1; 9 bases agree with TRBD1. Germline-derived CDR1 and CDR2 are LGHDT and YNNKEL (reference sequence). The junction had 0 bases not matched to a gene; V was cut back by 5 bases and J by 4 bases. The CDR3 totals 13 residues. CDR3 residues: CASSGTGYNEQFF. The CDR3 nucleotides are TGTGCCAGCAGCGGGACAGGGTACAATGAGCAGTTCTTC.

This rearrangement joins TRBV29-1 to TRBJ2-1; D is unclear. V was trimmed by 1 base and J by 8 bases, leaving 24 bases between them. Germline-derived CDR1 and CDR2 are SQVTM and ANQGSEA. This CDR3 is 17 amino acids long. CDR3 sequence (DNA): TGCAGCGTTGAAGGTCACCGCGGTTTGTTGCCTGTCGATGAGCAGTTCTTC. This sequence encodes CSVEGHRGLLPVDEQFF.

The rearrangement uses TRBV7-2 and TRBJ2-3, with TRBD2 identical over 14 bases. Germline assignment: CDR1 SGHTA and CDR2 FQGNSA. The V and J ends lost 5 bases and 7 bases, in that order; junction bases with no gene match: 17. This CDR3 is 19 amino acids long. The CDR3 is CASSTPRTSGGPSRNTQYF. CDR3 nucleotide sequence: TGTGCCAGCAGCACTCCCCGGACTAGCGGGGGGCCTAGTCGAAATACGCAGTATTTT.

V usage is TRBV7-3 and J usage is TRBJ1-1; the D is unclear. The CDR3 runs 16 residues. Germline assignment: CDR1 SGHTA and CDR2 FQGTGA. The V end was cut by 5 bases, the J end by 4 bases, with 20 bases between. CDR3 in DNA: TGTGCCAGCAGCATAAACGCCGGGAGTCATATCACTGAAGCTTTCTTT. Amino acids: CASSINAGSHITEAFF.

The V and J genes are TRBV7-3 and TRBJ2-1, with D maybe TRBD1 (7 bases). Between the trimmed V and J ends, which lost 6 bases and 7 bases, there was a span of 16 bases. CDR1 and CDR2 from the germline V gene are SGHTA and FQGTGA. The CDR3 has 14 amino acids. The CDR3 DNA reads as TGTGCCAGCAGGGAGGGGGCAAGGGGAAATGAGCAGTTCTTC. Its translation is CASREGARGNEQFF.